These 7 T cell receptor beta chains came from one sample sequenced in a study of memory CD4+ T cells and cytomegalovirus serostatus. The method was immunoSEQ multiplex PCR; TCRdb's version includes in-frame clones alone and lacks a portion of them. This repertoire shows about 64,000 clones, about 74% found once; its top ten account for roughly 1%. The sort gate was single viable CD3+CD4+CD8-CD45RO+ cells for memory CD4+ T cells. The sample comprised memory CD4+ T cells from blood. These receptors were collected from an adult in good health and CMV-seronegative.

This clone appeared a few times. This chain joins TRBV6-4 and TRBJ2-2, with 7 bases fitting TRBD1. Germline V lookup: CDR1 MRHNA, CDR2 SNTAGT. The CDR3 totals 14 residues. Trimming cost V 3 bases and J 6 bases; bases outside gene matches: 4. The CDR3: CASSEQGSAGELFF. In DNA, the CDR3 is TGTGCCAGCAGTGAACAGGGGTCGGCCGGGGAGCTGTTTTTT.

This chain connects TRBV5-6 to TRBJ2-7; possible D gene TRBD2, 5 bases. CDR3 length: 15 amino acids. Trimming removed 3 bases from V and 2 bases from J, with 15 bases in between. The germline V gene has CDR1 SGHDT and CDR2 YYEEEE. CDR3 nucleotides: TGTGCCAGCAGCTCCTGGTGGGAGAGGACCTACGAGCAGTACTTC. The encoded protein is CASSSWWERTYEQYF.

The chain has TRBV4-1 and TRBJ2-1, with a weak D call TRBD2 (6 bases). V lost 1 base to trimming and J lost 5 bases, with 24 bases between them. The V gene's germline CDR1 is MGHRA and CDR2 YSYEKL. This CDR3 comprises 19 residues. This CDR3 reads CASSQGGLVLAGPNNEQFF. Written as DNA, the CDR3 is TGCGCCAGCAGCCAAGGCGGCCTGGTTCTGGCGGGACCCAACAATGAGCAGTTCTTC.

CDR3 DNA: TGTGCCAGGTTAGGGGGCAGGTTTTGGACTGAAGCTTTCTTT. Its protein is CARLGGRFWTEAFF. V usage is TRBV5-3 and J usage is TRBJ1-1, with TRBD1 matching over 7 bases. TRBV5-3 is marked as an open reading frame, function uncertain. The V segment lost 8 bases and the J segment 5 bases; nucleotides outside the gene matches: 12. The CDR3 is 14 amino acids.

This clone has just a few counts. The chain is built from TRBV6-6 and TRBJ1-1; TRBD1 matches at 7 bases. CDR1 MNHNY and CDR2 SVGAGI come from the germline V gene (reference sequence). The ends lost 8 bases at V and 0 bases at J; junction bases unmatched: 3. The CDR3 contains 13 residues. CDR3 amino acids: CASHGQVNTEAFF. The DNA for the CDR3 is TGTGCCAGCCACGGACAGGTGAACACTGAAGCTTTCTTT.

The chain has TRBV10-3 and TRBJ1-5, with D possibly being TRBD1 (6 bases). CDR1 and CDR2 (germline): ENHRY, SYGVKD. CDR3 length equals 13 residues. V lost 9 bases and J lost 1, with 10 bases in between. As DNA, the CDR3 is TGTGCCATTTACAGGGCGAGCAATCAGCCCCAGCATTTT. Translated, it gives CAIYRASNQPQHF.

This clone occurred a few times. V is TRBV10-3 and J is TRBJ1-1, with D possibly TRBD1 on 6 matching bases. Trimming pared 8 bases from V and 1 base from J, leaving 11 bases between. The CDR3 has 13 amino acids. In germline, CDR1 is ENHRY, CDR2 SYGVKD. CDR3 protein: CAIGGGANTEAFF. CDR3 sequence (DNA): TGTGCCATCGGGGGGGGCGCGAACACTGAAGCTTTCTTT.